This T cell receptor beta chain was documented in a study of blood T cell repertoires in COVID-19. Libraries were prepared by immunoSEQ multiplex PCR; TCRdb keeps only in-frame clonotypes and omits some of them. The sample lists more than 300,000 clones; approximately 90% were seen once. This CDR3 spans 16 amino acids. V lost 3 bases to trimming and J lost 1 base; unmatched junction nucleotides: 6. Germline CDR1 is KGHSH and CDR2 is LQKENI. Sequenced input: PBMCs or T cells enriched from blood (not recorded which). The V and J genes are TRBV18 and TRBJ2-3, with 8 bases identical to TRBD1. The receptor's source is a woman aged 18-29 years who had recovered from COVID-19. The CDR3 reads CASSPLAGGGTDTQYF. In nucleotides, the CDR3 is TGTGCCAGCTCACCGCTGGCAGGGGGCGGCACAGATACGCAGTATTTT.